This TCR beta chain is drawn from a study of type 1 and type 2 diabetes patients listed by TCRdb under 2016. Some background on the complete study: About 9 type 1 diabetes patients, a few type 2 diabetes patients and six or seven nondiabetic controls, all recruited in China, made up the cohort. V gene usage was similar between approximately 19-cycle and roughly 25-cycle amplification, suggesting similar primer efficiencies and random PCR bias. Altogether, roughly 19 million paired-end reads were produced across the whole study. TCRbeta libraries were sequenced paired-end on Illumina HiSeq 2000 or MiSeq instruments. TCRbeta repertoires were profiled by high-throughput sequencing in the study to compare type 1 diabetes, type 2 diabetes and nondiabetic individuals. Across the study, CD4+ and CD8+ T cells were positively selected from PBMCs by means of CD4 or CD8 MicroBeads on MACS columns. Type 2 diabetes patients served as a disease comparison group for the type 1 diabetes patients. The research as a whole found: The study groups were not matched for age and gender, which could possibly have biased interpretation. Type 2 diabetes and control samples had highly correlated V and J gene usage patterns, with an average between-sample correlation of around 0.97. Only a few highly-expanded CD4+ clones (median one) were found in type 2 diabetes patients, and these clones made up a median 3.9% of reads. Since just a limited number of T2D and control samples were sequenced, some T1D-only HECs might also appear in more T2D or control samples. Type 2 diabetes repertoires showed high diversity, significantly greater than type 1 diabetes repertoires in both CD4+ and CD8+ T cells.

The sequencing machine was an Illumina MiSeq. TCRbeta CDR3 amplification used genomic DNA from the sorted T cell subsets as template. The TCRbeta CDR3 region was amplified by multiplex PCR with 30 forward and 13 reverse primers. PCR products were purified with AMPure XP beads, then indices and adaptors were added in a second 25-cycle PCR. Before sequencing, the libraries were purified from gel with the QIAquick Gel Extraction Kit. Per the source publication's procedure: Paired-end reads were merged with FLASH and aligned to IMGT V, D and J germline references using IgBLAST. Reads with below 70% alignment identity to germline references were discarded, leaving 11,114,426 reads study-wide. CDR3 boundaries, reading frame and productivity were assigned following IMGT definitions. A highly-expanded clone was defined as any clone making up 1% or more of reads, and normalized Shannon entropy served as the measure of diversity. Unpaired two-tailed t-tests were used to test group differences in Shannon entropy. In-frame beta chains were kept once TCRdb had trimmed the public reads at Q25 with fastp and called clones with MiXCR. Merged by CDR3 protein, the rows form single entries marked with the most common genes and DNA. The V and J calls shown here were made by TCRdb, not taken from the authors' results. The sample has more than 250,000 distinct CDR3 sequences on record, more than 45% of them singletons. About an eighth of the sample is in the top ten clones.

To note about this clonotype: Its antigen is still unknown. The input lacks base qualities; no much larger clone sits a single base away.

Every diabetic patient fulfilled standard classification criteria for type 1 or type 2 diabetes, and glucose and C-peptide were evaluated using WHO-recommended methods. Donors with other autoimmune diseases or infections within the previous four weeks were excluded from participation. About 9.6 milliliters of peripheral blood were drawn from each participant. LymphoPrep density separation was used to isolate PBMCs. Its CDR3 holds 13 amino acids, cysteine through phenylalanine. Only the CDR3 DNA is retained, 39 bases long and in frame from the first base. Between the V and J ends, shortened by 5 bases and 7 bases respectively, the junction contains 14 bases. The CDR1 and CDR2 encoded by the germline V gene (reference sequence) are LNHDA and SQIVND.

The sequencing sample was made of peripheral blood mononuclear cells (PBMCs). This clonotype was sampled from a young man with type 2 diabetes. The chain is encoded by TRBV19 joined to TRBJ1-2, with no D gene named confidently. The CDR3 reads as follows: CASSPVEEFGYTF. The DNA sequence follows: TGTGCCAGTAGTCCCGTCGAGGAATTTGGCTACACCTTC. Here the CDR3 is joined to the reference TRBV19 and TRBJ1-2 genes, and the full variable domain is: DGGITQSPKYLFRKEGQNVTLSCEQNLNHDAMYWYRQDPGQGLRLIYYSQIVNDFQKGDIAEGYSVSREKKESFPLTVTSAQKNPTAFYLCASSPVEEFGYTFGSGTRLTVV.